The next 30 T cell receptor beta chains were all read from a single sample in a study of blood T cell repertoires in COVID-19. Profiled with immunoSEQ multiplex PCR; TCRdb holds only in-frame clones, not every one. In the table there are over 200,000 clones, 80% to 90% of which are singletons. Source material: PBMCs or T cells enriched from blood (not recorded which). These TCRs come from a woman between 45 and 65 years old in a cohort exposed to, infected with or recovered from COVID-19 (not recorded which).

The V and J genes are TRBV3-1 (or the pseudogene TRBV3-2) and TRBJ2-7; the match to TRBD1 covers 9 bases. Germline V gives CDR1 LGHDT, CDR2 YNNKEL (reference sequence). This CDR3 spans 15 amino acids. J was trimmed by 7 bases and V by 2 bases; bases with no gene match: 9. The CDR3 loop is CASSQLDRGAREQYF. In DNA, the CDR3 is TGTGCCAGCAGCCAACTCGACAGGGGGGCAAGGGAGCAGTACTTC.

This clone was picked up a small number of times. One end of the junction varies from germline; a read error may be responsible. For the CDR3, the DNA is TGTGCCAGCAGACAAGAGCGGGGGGTCGATGAGCAGTTCTTC. Amino acids: CASRQERGVDEQFF. The rearrangement links TRBV3-1 (or the pseudogene TRBV3-2) to TRBJ2-1, with 9 bases aligning to TRBD2. There are 14 residues in the CDR3. From germline, CDR1 is LGHDT and CDR2 YNNKEL (reference sequence).

The rearrangement uses TRBV7-2 and TRBJ2-3; D is undetermined. CDR1 is SGHTA and CDR2 is FQGNSA in the germline V gene. The V and J ends lost 0 bases and 11 bases respectively, with 9 bases between them. This CDR3 is 12 amino acids long. CDR3 region: CASSLAGRGQYF. The CDR3 DNA reads as TGTGCCAGCAGCTTAGCAGGTCGCGGGCAGTATTTT.

V gene TRBV5-1 combines with J gene TRBJ2-1; 9 bases match TRBD1. CDR1 and CDR2 (germline): SGHRS, YFSETQ. V shed 6 bases and J 7 bases; nucleotides not matched to a gene: 11. The CDR3 has 15 amino acids. This chain's CDR3 is CASTRSGQGRNEQFF. CDR3 nucleotides: TGCGCCAGCACCCGTTCGGGACAGGGAAGGAATGAGCAGTTCTTC.

This chain uses TRBV6-5 with TRBJ2-7, with D maybe TRBD1 (6 bases). With 6 bases removed from V and 5 bases from J, the gap between germline ends came to 11 bases. The V gene's germline CDR1 is MNHEY and CDR2 SVGAGI. The CDR3 runs 12 residues. The CDR3 loop reads CASRLQGHEQYF. The CDR3 DNA is TGTGCCAGCAGACTACAGGGACACGAGCAGTACTTC.

This chain joins TRBV5-1 and TRBJ1-4; the D gene is possibly TRBD1 (6 bases). CDR3 size: 15 residues. The germline V gene encodes CDR1 SGHRS and CDR2 YFSETQ. V lost 0 bases and J 4 bases, leaving 10 bases between the germline ends. The DNA for the CDR3 is TGCGCCAGCAGCTTGGGGGGGCGAAATAATGAAAAACTGTTTTTT. Its translation is CASSLGGRNNEKLFF.

This clone was observed a handful of times. J is TRBJ1-2 and V is TRBV3-1 (or the pseudogene TRBV3-2); 10 nucleotides line up with TRBD1. The CDR3 sequence is 14 residues long. V lost 5 bases, J lost 4 bases, and 4 bases stayed unmatched. Germline-derived CDR1 and CDR2 are LGHDT and YNNKEL (reference sequence). The CDR3 coding sequence is TGTGCCAGCAGCGACAGGGGGCAAGGCTATGGCTACACCTTC. This gives the protein CASSDRGQGYGYTF.

As for this clone: An end of the junction differs from the germline gene, which may be a read error. As DNA, the CDR3 is TGCGCCAGCATTGAGGCTACCGTATTCACAGATACGCAGTATTTT. It translates to CASIEATVFTDTQYF. This sequence joins TRBV10-1 and TRBJ2-3; D unclear. Germline lookup yields CDR1 WNHNN and CDR2 SYGVQD (reference sequence). The CDR3 is 15 residues long.

In this sample, this clone turned up once. The genes are TRBV7-9 and TRBJ2-7; D not certain. This CDR3 is built from 11 residues. Germline V gives CDR1 SEHNR, CDR2 FQNEAQ (reference sequence). The V gene lost 5 bases and the J gene lost 3 bases, with 5 bases spanning the gap. CDR3 in DNA: TGTGCCAGCAGCCGACTCTACGAGCAGTACTTC. Its protein is CASSRLYEQYF.

CDR3 coding DNA: TGCGCCAGCAGCTTGGGAGGGACAGCCTCGTTAGGGGCCAACGTCCTGACTTTC. Translating gives CASSLGGTASLGANVLTF. The V call is TRBV5-1, the J call TRBJ2-6; TRBD1 agrees at 7 bases. The CDR3 is 18 residues long. V lost 0 bases, J lost 4 bases, and 10 bases stayed unmatched. Germline values: CDR1 SGHRS, CDR2 YFSETQ.

The rearrangement joins TRBV6-5 to TRBJ2-4; D not certain. The V and J ends lost 8 bases and 0 bases respectively, with 14 bases between them. The CDR3 covers 15 residues. The germline gives CDR1 MNHEY, CDR2 SVGAGI. As DNA, the CDR3 is TGTGCCAGCTCTGGTCTCAGGCTAGCCAAAAACATTCAGTACTTC. Its protein is CASSGLRLAKNIQYF.

The chain employs TRBV24-1 and TRBJ2-1, with 7 nucleotides matching TRBD2. Germline CDR1 is KGHDR and CDR2 is SFDVKD. Trimming at V came to 6 bases and at J to 9 bases, leaving 10 bases not matched to a gene. The CDR3 loop spans 14 amino acids. The CDR3 nucleotides are TGTGCCACCAGTAGTCTCCAGGGAGGGAGTGAGCAGTTCTTC. Translating gives CATSSLQGGSEQFF.

The rearrangement links TRBV3-1 (or the pseudogene TRBV3-2) to TRBJ2-7; weak D call: TRBD1 (6 bases). Trimming stripped 3 bases from V and 7 bases from J, with 10 bases between. The CDR3 spans 12 residues. Germline CDR1 reads LGHDT; CDR2 reads YNNKEL (reference sequence). In nucleotides, the CDR3 is TGTGCCAGCAGCCAGGGGGCTTGGGAGCAGTACTTC. Its translation: CASSQGAWEQYF.

The V and J genes are TRBV6-5 and TRBJ1-2, with D uncertain. V was shortened by 7 bases and J by 2 bases, with 11 bases between the two germline ends. Germline lookup yields CDR1 MNHEY and CDR2 SVGAGI. The CDR3 has 13 residues. The CDR3 DNA is TGTGCCAGCACCCCCCCCTTGAACTATGGCTACACCTTC. Its protein is CASTPPLNYGYTF.

V is TRBV7-8 and J is TRBJ2-7; TRBD2 matches at 10 bases. The length of the CDR3 is 17 residues. J gave up 2 bases and V 3 bases, and 10 bases lay outside the gene matches. Looked up from germline, CDR1 is SGHVS and CDR2 is FQNEAQ. CDR3 sequence reads: CASSLGLAKTRPYEQYF. The CDR3 nucleotides are TGTGCCAGCAGCTTGGGACTAGCGAAGACCCGGCCCTACGAGCAGTACTTC.

The chain recombines TRBV2 with TRBJ1-3; D gene uncertain. The CDR3 is made up of 16 amino acids. CDR1 is SNHLY and CDR2 is FYNNEI in the germline V gene. Trimming took 6 bases from V and 2 from J, leaving 17 bases between them. The CDR3 loop is CASRPGRGQTGNTIYF. The CDR3 bases are TGTGCCAGCAGGCCTGGGCGGGGTCAGACTGGAAACACCATATATTTT.

This rearrangement joins TRBV4-1 to TRBJ2-5; 10 bases agree with TRBD1. With V trimmed by 4 bases and J by 3 bases, 5 bases remained unmatched. CDR3 length: 15 residues. The germline V gene encodes CDR1 MGHRA and CDR2 YSYEKL. CDR3 nucleotide sequence: TGCGCCAGCAGCCCCGGACAGGGGGTGGAAGAGACCCAGTACTTC. Its protein product is CASSPGQGVEETQYF.

The sample holds a few counts of this clone. This sequence joins TRBV19 and TRBJ2-7; perhaps TRBD1 as D (6 bases). Trimming stripped 7 bases from V and 3 bases from J, with 16 bases between. Germline V CDR1 and CDR2: LNHDA, SQIVND (reference sequence). This CDR3 has 14 amino acids. In nucleotides, the CDR3 is TGTGCCAGTAACCCGGGACATGAGTTCTACGAGCAGTACTTC. Translated, it gives CASNPGHEFYEQYF.

The J gene is TRBJ1-5, the V gene TRBV28; no firm D call. Trimming removed 5 bases from V and 5 bases from J, with 7 bases in between. Looked up from germline, CDR1 is MDHEN and CDR2 is SYDVKM. There are 12 residues in the CDR3. The DNA for the CDR3 is TGTGCCAGCAGTACAGCCGATCAGCCCCAGCATTTT. This encodes CASSTADQPQHF. The full variable domain, with the rest looked up from reference TRBV28 and TRBJ1-5, is DVKVTQSSRYLVKRTGEKVFLECVQDMDHENMFWYRQDPGLGLRLIYFSYDVKMKEKGDIPEGYSVSREKKERFSLILESASTNQTSMYLCASSTADQPQHFGDGTRLSIL.

V gene TRBV4-3 combines with J gene TRBJ2-3; 9 bases match TRBD2. The CDR3 runs 16 residues. J was trimmed by 4 bases and V by 1 base; bases with no gene match: 6. Germline V CDR1 and CDR2: LGHNA, YSLEER. In DNA, the CDR3 is TGCGCCAGCAGCCAAGTGCGGGGGGGCAGCGCAGATACGCAGTATTTT. It yields the protein CASSQVRGGSADTQYF.

The genes are TRBV3-1 (or the pseudogene TRBV3-2) and TRBJ2-5; D is ambiguous. Trimming left V 1 base short and J 1 base short, with 10 bases between. This CDR3 comprises 15 residues. Germline assignment: CDR1 LGHDT and CDR2 YNNKEL (reference sequence). The CDR3 reads CASSQALRFQETQYF. The CDR3 region has the DNA TGTGCCAGCAGCCAAGCACTGCGGTTCCAAGAGACCCAGTACTTC.

The CDR3 DNA sequence: TGTGCCAGCAGCTCCCGGGGTGACCAGAACACCGGGGAGCTGTTTTTT. It codes for CASSSRGDQNTGELFF. V is TRBV9 and J is TRBJ2-2; possibly TRBD2 for D (5 bases). Trimming cost V 4 bases and J 1 base, with 14 bases left between them. From germline, CDR1 is SGDLS and CDR2 YYNGEE. The CDR3 extends over 16 amino acids.

V is TRBV10-3 and J is TRBJ1-4, with 7 nucleotides matching TRBD1. There are 15 residues in the CDR3. Germline values: CDR1 ENHRY, CDR2 SYGVKD. Germline trimming cut 6 bases from V and 4 bases from J; bases unmatched to any gene: 8. The CDR3 reads CAIRDRDSSNEKLFF. The CDR3 nucleotides are TGTGCCATCAGAGATAGGGACAGCAGTAATGAAAAACTGTTTTTT.

The chain combines TRBV6-2 or TRBV6-3 with TRBJ1-1, with 7 bases identical to TRBD1. Unmatched junction bases numbered 8, after V lost 6 bases and J lost 1 base. The CDR3 length is 15 residues. Germline V gives CDR1 MNHEY, CDR2 SVGEGT. The chain's CDR3 is CASSDPGTANTEAFF. DNA for the CDR3: TGTGCCAGCAGCGACCCCGGGACAGCGAACACTGAAGCTTTCTTT.

The chain is built from TRBV11-2 and TRBJ2-3; 8 nucleotides match TRBD2. The CDR3 runs 16 residues. The V gene's germline CDR1 is SGHAT and CDR2 FQNNGV. J lost 4 bases, V lost 6 bases, and 12 bases had no gene match. The CDR3 nucleotides are TGTGCCAGCAGTAAAAACCCCATCGGGGGGGCAGATACGCAGTATTTT. Its translation: CASSKNPIGGADTQYF.

The rearrangement joins TRBV4-2 to TRBJ2-2; perhaps TRBD1 as D (5 bases). The length of the CDR3 is 15 residues. The V end lost 4 bases, the J end lost 1 base, and 10 bases lay between the germline ends. CDR1 and CDR2 (germline): LGHNA, YNFKEQ. Here the CDR3 reads CASSPGLQNTGELFF. The CDR3 bases are TGTGCCAGCAGCCCAGGGCTCCAGAACACCGGGGAGCTGTTTTTT.

The chain joins TRBV11-2 to TRBJ2-4; 8 positions match TRBD1. The V gene's germline CDR1 is SGHAT and CDR2 FQNNGV. The CDR3 extends over 16 amino acids. J gave up 5 bases and V 4 bases, and 10 bases lay outside the gene matches. CDR3 DNA sequence: TGTGCCAGCAGCTCGACAGGGGCCCCGAGGCAAAACATTCAGTACTTC. It encodes CASSSTGAPRQNIQYF.

J is TRBJ1-1 and V is TRBV5-4, with D hard to call. The germline CDR1 and CDR2 sequences are SGHNT and YYREEE (reference sequence). This CDR3 comprises 12 residues. The germline V and J ends were trimmed by 0 bases and 10 bases, with 10 bases remaining between them. CDR3 region: CASSLDGRRAFF. Written as DNA, the CDR3 is TGTGCCAGCAGCTTGGATGGCAGGCGAGCTTTCTTT.

The V call is TRBV6-5, the J call TRBJ2-7; TRBD1 matches at 10 bases. Losses at the gene ends were 5 bases for V and 3 bases for J; bases not matched to a gene: 7. Germline V gene sequence: CDR1 MNHEY, CDR2 SVGAGI. This CDR3 contains 15 residues. CDR3 bases: TGTGCCAGCAGTAAGACGGGACAGGGGAACTACGAGCAGTACTTC. Its protein is CASSKTGQGNYEQYF.

The chain couples TRBV6-6 to TRBJ1-5, with unresolved D. CDR1 is MNHNY and CDR2 is SVGAGI in the germline V gene (reference sequence). The length of the CDR3 is 15 residues. The V gene lost 0 bases and the J gene lost 3 bases, with 9 bases spanning the gap. The CDR3 sequence is CASSYSSRYNQPQHF. The CDR3 DNA reads TGTGCCAGCAGTTACTCGTCCAGGTACAATCAGCCCCAGCATTTT.